These 5 T cell receptor beta chains came from one sample sequenced in a study of blood T cell repertoires in COVID-19. Produced via immunoSEQ multiplex PCR; TCRdb's table is partial and in-frame only. The table shows 250,000 to 350,000 clones, with 90% occurring only once. The sample consisted of PBMCs or T cells enriched from blood (not recorded which). Source of these receptors: a woman aged 18-35 years with acute COVID-19.

The V gene is TRBV20-1, the J gene TRBJ1-2; a possible D gene is TRBD1 (5 bases). Germline lookup yields CDR1 DFQATT and CDR2 SNEGSKA (reference sequence). The V gene lost 3 bases and the J gene lost 7 bases, with 15 bases spanning the gap. CDR3 size: 13 residues. In DNA form, the CDR3 reads TGCAGTGCTAGTCGGCAGGGAAATTCTGGCTACACCTTC. Translation gives CSASRQGNSGYTF.

This clone has a single count. The V call is TRBV7-9, the J call TRBJ2-7; TRBD1 might be the D (7 bases). This CDR3 comprises 15 residues. CDR1 is SEHNR and CDR2 is FQNEAQ in the germline V gene (reference sequence). V was pared by 3 bases and J by 7 bases, with 19 bases between. CDR3 nucleotide sequence: TGTGCCAGCAGCTTGAGGAGGGGGCTTCTAGCTGAGCAGTACTTC. This sequence encodes CASSLRRGLLAEQYF. Looking up the rest from reference TRBV7-9 and TRBJ2-7 gives the full variable domain: DTGVSQNPRHKITKRGQNVTFRCDPISEHNRLYWYRQTLGQGPEFLTYFQNEAQLEKSRLLSDRFSAERPKGSFSTLEIQRTEQGDSAMYLCASSLRRGLLAEQYFGPGTRLTVT.

This chain connects TRBV6-4 to TRBJ1-1, with 8 bases aligning to TRBD1. The CDR3 totals 14 residues. After removal of 4 bases from V and 5 bases from J, the junction contained 6 bases not matched to a gene. Germline V gene lookup returns CDR1 MRHNA and CDR2 SNTAGT. The CDR3 region has the DNA TGTGCCAGCAGTGCCGACAGGGGAGGTACTGAAGCTTTCTTT. This gives the protein CASSADRGGTEAFF.

The V gene is TRBV27, the J gene TRBJ1-6, with D perhaps TRBD1 (5 bases). CDR1 and CDR2 (germline): MNHEY, SMNVEV (reference sequence). CDR3 length: 15 amino acids. V was cut by 5 bases and J by 3 bases, with 11 bases left in between. The CDR3 DNA sequence: TGTGCCAGCAGTGACGCGACAGTCTATAATTCACCCCTCCACTTT. It yields the protein CASSDATVYNSPLHF.

The chain recombines TRBV28 with TRBJ1-6, with D tentatively TRBD1 (6 bases). Germline CDR1 and CDR2: MDHEN and SYDVKM. V dropped 3 bases and J dropped 8 bases, with 8 bases sitting between them. The CDR3 is 13 residues long. This chain's CDR3 is CASSLAGDSPLHF. For the CDR3, the DNA is TGTGCCAGCAGTTTGGCAGGGGATTCACCCCTCCACTTT. Variable domain in full (rest from reference TRBV28 and TRBJ1-6): DVKVTQSSRYLVKRTGEKVFLECVQDMDHENMFWYRQDPGLGLRLIYFSYDVKMKEKGDIPEGYSVSREKKERFSLILESASTNQTSMYLCASSLAGDSPLHFGNGTRLTVT.